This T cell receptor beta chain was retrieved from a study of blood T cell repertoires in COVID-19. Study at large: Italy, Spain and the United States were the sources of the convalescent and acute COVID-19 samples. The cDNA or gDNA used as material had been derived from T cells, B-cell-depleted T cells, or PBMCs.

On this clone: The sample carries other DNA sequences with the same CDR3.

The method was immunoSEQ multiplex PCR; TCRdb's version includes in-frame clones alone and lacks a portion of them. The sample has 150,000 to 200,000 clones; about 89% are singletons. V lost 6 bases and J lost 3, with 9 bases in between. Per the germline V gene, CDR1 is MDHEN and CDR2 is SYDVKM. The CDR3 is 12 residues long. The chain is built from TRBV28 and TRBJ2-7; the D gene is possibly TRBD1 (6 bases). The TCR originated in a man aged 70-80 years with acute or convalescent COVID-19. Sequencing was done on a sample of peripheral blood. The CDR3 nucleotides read TGTGCCAGCAGCCGGACAGTCTACGAGCAGTACTTC. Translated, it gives CASSRTVYEQYF.